A single sample gave rise to the 16 T cell receptor beta chains below, sequenced in a study of T cells after yellow fever vaccination. In TCRdb, the 5' RACE reads were re-called with MiXCR into one record per CDR3 protein. The sample yields 300,000 or so distinct CDR3 sequences, over 10% seen once. Sample: CD4+ T cells sorted from PBMCs, taken 45 days after the yellow fever booster vaccination. These receptors all come from a man aged 30 to 39 who received the YFV17D yellow fever vaccine.

The chain combines TRBV3-1 with TRBJ2-3; maybe TRBD2 (6 bases). This CDR3 is built from 18 residues. With 2 bases removed from V and 4 bases from J, the gap between germline ends came to 22 bases. CDR1 is LGHDT and CDR2 is YNNKEL in the germline V gene (reference sequence). Here the CDR3 DNA reads TGTGCCAGCAGCCAAAATTACGGGAGCGCCGGGTCGTCAGATACGCAGTATTTT. Protein product: CASSQNYGSAGSSDTQYF.

The CDR3 protein is CASSQKTMRFYEQFF. CDR3 nucleotides: TGCGCCAGCAGCCAGAAGACTATGAGGTTTTATGAGCAGTTCTTC. This sequence joins TRBV4-3 and TRBJ2-1; the D gene is possibly TRBD2 (5 bases). Looked up from germline, CDR1 is LGHNA and CDR2 is YSLEER. The CDR3 consists of 15 residues. V was pared by 3 bases and J by 8 bases, with 17 bases between.

V and J are TRBV4-3 and TRBJ1-5, with D possibly TRBD1 on 5 matching bases. From germline, CDR1 is LGHNA and CDR2 YSLEER. The CDR3 runs 18 residues. Trimming cost V 0 bases and J 6 bases, with 21 bases left between them. CDR3 region: CASSQETGTWGESQPQHF. The CDR3 DNA reads as TGCGCCAGCAGCCAAGAAACGGGGACCTGGGGGGAGAGTCAGCCCCAGCATTTT.

This clonotype was picked up a small number of times. The chain joins TRBV7-9 to TRBJ1-1; the D is unclear. Trimming pared 8 bases from V and 5 bases from J, leaving 15 bases between. The CDR3 runs to 13 residues. The germline V gene encodes CDR1 SEHNR and CDR2 FQNEAQ (reference sequence). The CDR3 coding sequence is TGTGCCAGCGGTCTCCGGGAGGGTACTGAAGCTTTCTTT. This sequence encodes CASGLREGTEAFF. The whole variable domain, filled in from reference TRBV7-9 and TRBJ1-1, reads DTGVSQNPRHKITKRGQNVTFRCDPISEHNRLYWYRQTLGQGPEFLTYFQNEAQLEKSRLLSDRFSAERPKGSFSTLEIQRTEQGDSAMYLCASGLREGTEAFFGQGTRLTVV.

The chain uses TRBV19 and TRBJ2-7; D is possibly TRBD1 (5 bases). V shed 3 bases and J shed 1 base, with 13 bases lying between them. CDR1 and CDR2 (germline): LNHDA, SQIVND (reference sequence). This CDR3 comprises 15 residues. Here the CDR3 DNA reads TGTGCCAGTAGTATTCCGCCCGCAGGGTCCTACGAGCAGTACTTC. Residues: CASSIPPAGSYEQYF.

The V call is TRBV6-2 or TRBV6-3, the J call TRBJ2-7, with TRBD2 identical over 7 bases. Germline CDR1 reads MNHEY; CDR2 reads SVGEGT. Trimming took 6 bases from V and 2 from J; bases not matched to a gene: 4. The CDR3 covers 13 residues. CDR3 residues: CASRSSGPYEQYF. CDR3 nucleotide sequence: TGTGCCAGCAGGTCTAGCGGACCCTACGAGCAGTACTTC.

This clonotype was counted at least ten times. The chain joins TRBV5-1 to TRBJ2-1, with 10 nucleotides matching TRBD2. The CDR3 has 15 residues. V shed 2 bases and J 4 bases; nucleotides not matched to a gene: 3. CDR1 and CDR2 from the germline V gene are SGHRS and YFSETQ. Here the CDR3 reads CASSLLAGSYNEQFF. For the CDR3, the DNA is TGCGCCAGCAGCTTACTAGCGGGGTCATACAATGAGCAGTTCTTC.

This chain uses TRBV20-1 with TRBJ2-7, with 10 bases aligning to TRBD2. This CDR3 spans 16 amino acids. The germline gives CDR1 DFQATT, CDR2 SNEGSKA (reference sequence). The junction had 13 bases not matched to a gene; V was cut back by 5 bases and J by 3 bases. The CDR3 DNA reads as TGCAGTGCTTCCGATTCCGGGACTAGCGAACTCTACGAGCAGTACTTC. It is translated as CSASDSGTSELYEQYF.

This clonotype was recorded at least ten times. The gene calls are TRBV6-2 or TRBV6-3 and TRBJ2-1; D is perhaps TRBD2 (5 bases). V was clipped by 6 bases and J by 0 bases, with 18 bases between them. CDR1 is MNHEY and CDR2 is SVGEGT in the germline V gene. The CDR3 is made up of 17 amino acids. The CDR3 loop reads CASRTSWVLSSYNEQFF. DNA for the CDR3: TGTGCCAGCAGAACTAGTTGGGTCCTTAGCTCCTACAATGAGCAGTTCTTC.

This clonotype was found a few times. V gene TRBV20-1 combines with J gene TRBJ2-7; D unresolved. V was pared by 3 bases and J by 2 bases, with 14 bases between. Germline lookup yields CDR1 DFQATT and CDR2 SNEGSKA (reference sequence). The CDR3 consists of 14 residues. This CDR3 reads CSASLPAGPYEQYF. For the CDR3, the DNA is TGCAGTGCTAGTCTACCGGCAGGCCCCTACGAGCAGTACTTC.

The chain combines TRBV7-9 with TRBJ2-1; D ambiguous. V was clipped by 7 bases and J by 6 bases, with 10 bases between them. The germline CDR1 and CDR2 sequences are SEHNR and FQNEAQ (reference sequence). CDR3 length: 12 amino acids. The CDR3 is CASTPDRNEQFF. The CDR3 DNA reads TGTGCCAGCACCCCTGACCGCAATGAGCAGTTCTTC.

This chain links TRBV3-1 with TRBJ2-7; TRBD2 agrees at 11 bases. This CDR3 comprises 15 residues. V was pared by 4 bases and J by 5 bases, with 7 bases of the junction left unmatched. In germline, CDR1 is LGHDT, CDR2 YNNKEL (reference sequence). The CDR3 coding sequence is TGTGCCAGCAGCCTAACTAGCGGGAGTCGTCACGAGCAGTACTTC. This translates into CASSLTSGSRHEQYF.

This clonotype was observed at least ten times. The chain has TRBV12-3 or TRBV12-4 and TRBJ1-3, with D unresolved. V lost 3 bases, J lost 2 bases, and 2 bases lay in between. The length of the CDR3 is 12 residues. The DNA for the CDR3 is TGTGCCAGCAGTTTTGCTGGAAACACCATATATTTT. Its translation is CASSFAGNTIYF.

This clonotype came up a few times. The chain employs TRBV18 and TRBJ2-3, with D perhaps being TRBD1 or TRBD2 (5 bases each). Per the germline V gene, CDR1 is KGHSH and CDR2 is LQKENI. The CDR3 spans 14 residues. Deletions cut 2 bases from V and 4 bases from J, with 10 bases between. The CDR3 protein is CASSPTGGSDTQYF. CDR3 DNA: TGTGCCAGCTCACCAACAGGAGGTTCAGATACGCAGTATTTT.

A few counts support this clonotype. The rearrangement uses TRBV3-1 and TRBJ2-3; 7 bases align to TRBD2. CDR1 and CDR2 (germline): LGHDT, YNNKEL (reference sequence). The CDR3 has 15 amino acids. V shed 2 bases, J shed 6 bases, and the junction held 8 bases outside the gene matches. CDR3 in amino acids: CASSQWDYKRDTQYF. As DNA, the CDR3 is TGTGCCAGCAGCCAATGGGACTACAAAAGGGATACGCAGTATTTT.

This clonotype was seen a handful of times. The chain uses TRBV24-1 and TRBJ2-3, with unresolved D. CDR3 size: 12 residues. The ends were cut back, 4 bases at V and 6 bases at J, with 7 bases in the middle. Germline V gene lookup returns CDR1 KGHDR and CDR2 SFDVKD. This CDR3 is CATSEEFDTQYF. The CDR3 coding sequence is TGTGCCACCAGTGAGGAGTTCGATACGCAGTATTTT.